A selection of T cell receptor beta chains follows, all from one sample in a study of beta chain features in type 1 diabetes. Using immunoSEQ multiplex PCR, the repertoire was profiled, and TCRdb retains in-frame clones only, with some absent. Counted here are nearly 350,000 clones, 7% to 9% occurring once; the ten biggest clones make up approximately 0.44%. Sequencing was done on a sample of central memory CD4+ T cells from blood. The receptors here all came from a woman aged 18-29 years in good health. Each CDR3 is given with its conserved first and last residue. D genes are given only for firm matches. The listing skips clone size in some rows; elsewhere it reads once, few, many or a size class.

V gene	D gene	clone size	J gene	CDR3 protein	CDR3 DNA
TRBV7-3	-	-	TRBJ2-5	CASSLSWQETQYF	TGTGCCAGCAGCCTCAGTTGGCAAGAGACCCAGTACTTC
TRBV9	TRBD2	few	TRBJ2-3	CASSVGAGGATDTQYF	TGTGCCAGCAGCGTAGGAGCGGGAGGGGCCACAGATACGCAGTATTTT
TRBV14	-	few	TRBJ2-1	CASSQGPEQFF	TGTGCCAGCAGCCAAGGCCCTGAGCAGTTCTTC
TRBV6-6	-	-	TRBJ1-5	CASSYISLLGQPQHF	TGTGCCAGCAGTTACATCTCTCTATTGGGTCAGCCCCAGCATTTT
TRBV15	TRBD1	-	TRBJ2-1	CATSSLVGQGNNEQFF	TGTGCCACCAGCAGCCTAGTGGGACAGGGGAACAATGAGCAGTTCTTC
TRBV18	-	few	TRBJ2-1	CASSPLAALHYNEQFF	TGTGCCAGCTCACCACTTGCGGCACTCCATTACAATGAGCAGTTCTTC
TRBV5-6	-	-	TRBJ1-2	CASSLRGQTSYTF	TGTGCCAGCAGCTTGCGTGGACAAACTTCCTACACCTTC
TRBV5-1	-	-	TRBJ2-1	CASSLLGASYNEQFF	TGCGCCAGCAGCCTTCTGGGGGCGAGTTACAATGAGCAGTTCTTC
TRBV28	TRBD2	few	TRBJ2-7	CASSPRRLARGGAYEQYF	TGTGCCAGCAGTCCGCGACGACTAGCTCGTGGGGGGGCCTACGAGCAGTACTTC
TRBV4-3	-	many	TRBJ2-3	CASSQEAFTDTQYF	TGCGCCAGCAGCCAAGAGGCCTTCACAGATACGCAGTATTTT
TRBV7-2	-	few	TRBJ1-1	CASQPRGRGTEAFF	TGTGCCAGCCAACCCAGAGGCAGGGGTACTGAAGCTTTCTTT
TRBV5-1	TRBD2	few	TRBJ2-1	CASSLSRGGNEQFF	TGCGCCAGCAGCTTGTCTCGGGGAGGGAATGAGCAGTTCTTC
TRBV7-7	-	few	TRBJ2-7	CASSFAGTYEQYF	TGTGCTAGCAGCTTCGCGGGAACGTACGAGCAGTACTTC
TRBV7-8	-	-	TRBJ1-2	CASSLVGFYGYTF	TGTGCCAGCAGCTTAGTCGGGTTCTATGGCTACACCTTC
TRBV6-4	TRBD2	few	TRBJ2-1	CASSAREGLNNEQFF	TGTGCCAGCAGCGCACGGGAGGGCCTCAACAATGAGCAGTTCTTC
TRBV28	TRBD1	-	TRBJ2-7	CASSTTGYEQYF	TGTGCCAGCAGTACGACAGGGTACGAGCAGTACTTC
TRBV7-9	-	-	TRBJ2-3	CASSFEDYTQYF	TGTGCCAGCAGCTTTGAGGACTATACGCAGTATTTT
TRBV19	-	few	TRBJ1-5	CASSIMRQSSQPQHF	TGTGCCAGTAGTATTATGAGGCAGAGCAGCCAGCCCCAGCATTTT
TRBV29-1	-	many	TRBJ2-7	CSVEPLESYEQYF	TGCAGCGTTGAGCCACTAGAATCCTACGAGCAGTACTTC
TRBV2	TRBD1	few	TRBJ1-4	CASSPTGGDEKLFF	TGTGCCAGCAGTCCGACAGGGGGGGATGAAAAACTGTTTTTT
TRBV11-2	TRBD2	few	TRBJ2-5	CASSPRTRQETQYF	TGTGCCAGCAGCCCCCGGACTAGGCAAGAGACCCAGTACTTC
TRBV11-1	TRBD1	few	TRBJ2-5	CASSYMPVTGGSQETQYF	TGTGCCAGCAGCTATATGCCCGTTACAGGGGGCTCCCAGGAGACCCAGTACTTC
TRBV4-2	-	-	TRBJ1-4	CASSQDLTSGRGNEKLFF	TGTGCCAGCAGCCAAGATCTAACGTCCGGCAGGGGTAATGAAAAACTGTTTTTT
TRBV7-2	TRBD1	-	TRBJ1-2	CASSLARDRAGGYTF	TGTGCCAGCAGCTTAGCCCGGGACAGGGCAGGTGGCTACACCTTC
TRBV27	-	few	TRBJ2-6	CASSLLTGPTERSGANVLTF	TGTGCCAGCAGTTTGCTGACAGGACCCACGGAGCGCTCTGGGGCCAACGTCCTGACTTTC
TRBV7-3	TRBD2	few	TRBJ2-1	CASSLGSGDREQFF	TGTGCCAGCAGCTTAGGTAGCGGGGACCGGGAGCAGTTCTTC
TRBV28	-	many	TRBJ2-5	CASNAVHVETQYF	TGTGCCAGCAATGCCGTGCACGTGGAGACCCAGTACTTC
TRBV9	-	-	TRBJ2-1	CASSVALLNEQFF	TGTGCCAGCAGCGTAGCGCTTTTGAATGAGCAGTTCTTC
TRBV27	TRBD2	few	TRBJ2-1	CASSFKRENGNEQFF	TGTGCCAGCAGCTTTAAGCGGGAGAACGGAAATGAGCAGTTCTTC
TRBV6-6	TRBD1	-	TRBJ2-5	CASSYSSGGETQYF	TGTGCCAGCAGTTACTCGTCAGGGGGAGAGACCCAGTACTTC
TRBV7-2	-	-	TRBJ2-1	CASSPQQGGNEQFF	TGTGCCAGCAGCCCGCAACAGGGTGGCAATGAGCAGTTCTTC
TRBV6-5	TRBD1	-	TRBJ1-2	CASSGDRLTNYGYTF	TGTGCCAGCAGTGGGGACAGACTGACTAACTATGGCTACACCTTC
TRBV7-2	TRBD1	-	TRBJ1-2	CASSPTGQLNYGYTF	TGTGCCAGCAGCCCAACGGGACAGCTAAACTATGGCTACACCTTC
TRBV5-1	-	few	TRBJ2-1	CASREGVAGEQFF	TGCGCCAGCAGGGAGGGAGTTGCGGGGGAGCAGTTCTTC
TRBV5-4	-	few	TRBJ2-1	CASSQDPASTGNEQFF	TGTGCCAGCAGCCAAGATCCAGCCTCCACGGGGAATGAGCAGTTCTTC
TRBV6-5	-	few	TRBJ1-2	CASSYAGVGGYTF	TGTGCCAGCAGTTACGCAGGGGTCGGTGGCTACACCTTC
TRBV18	-	few	TRBJ2-7	CASSPFSQGSGEQYF	TGTGCCAGCTCACCATTTTCACAGGGATCAGGCGAGCAGTACTTC
TRBV4-3	-	-	TRBJ1-5	CASSQDLGGGTNQPQHF	TGCGCCAGCAGCCAAGATTTGGGCGGAGGCACGAATCAGCCCCAGCATTTT
TRBV10-3	-	few	TRBJ2-3	CAISESYSTSTDTQYF	TGTGCCATCAGTGAGTCATACTCTACTAGCACAGATACGCAGTATTTT
TRBV7-2	TRBD2	few	TRBJ2-3	CASSYPGLEQYF	TGTGCCAGCAGCTACCCGGGACTAGAGCAGTATTTT
TRBV4-2	-	-	TRBJ2-7	CASSQGPAAYEQYF	TGTGCCAGCAGCCAAGGTCCAGCCGCCTACGAGCAGTACTTC
TRBV27	-	many	TRBJ2-7	CASGGGNSYEQYF	TGTGCCAGCGGTGGGGGGAATTCCTACGAGCAGTACTTC
TRBV2	TRBD1	-	TRBJ2-3	CASNPQGQDTQYF	TGTGCCAGCAACCCACAGGGGCAAGATACGCAGTATTTT
TRBV5-1	TRBD1	once	TRBJ2-7	CASSLGTGTYEQYF	TGCGCCAGCAGCTTAGGGACAGGGACCTACGAGCAGTACTTC
TRBV5-1	-	-	TRBJ2-6	CASSLLATSGANVLTF	TGCGCCAGCAGCTTGTTGGCGACCTCTGGGGCCAACGTCCTGACTTTC
TRBV7-2	-	-	TRBJ2-3	CASSAMGDTQYF	TGTGCCAGCAGCGCGATGGGGGATACGCAGTATTTT
TRBV7-2	-	-	TRBJ2-7	CASSHGWTHPFYEQYF	TGTGCCAGCAGCCACGGGTGGACCCATCCCTTCTACGAGCAGTACTTC
TRBV5-4	-	-	TRBJ1-1	CASSAGQQNTEAFF	TGTGCCAGCAGCGCGGGACAACAAAACACTGAAGCTTTCTTT
TRBV19	-	many	TRBJ2-2	CASSMGRVDAGELFF	TGTGCCAGTAGTATGGGCAGGGTGGATGCCGGGGAGCTGTTTTTT
TRBV12-2	-	-	TRBJ2-1	CASRLGRSSYNEQFF	TGTGCAAGTCGCTTAGGCCGGAGCTCCTACAATGAGCAGTTCTTC
TRBV6-6	TRBD1	-	TRBJ2-7	CASSYKPGQGGYEQYF	TGTGCCAGCAGTTACAAGCCGGGACAGGGGGGATACGAGCAGTACTTC
TRBV28	TRBD2	-	TRBJ2-5	CASSALAGLEVQYF	TGTGCCAGCAGTGCACTAGCGGGCCTTGAGGTCCAGTACTTC
TRBV28	TRBD1	few	TRBJ1-1	CASSFLRDSEFF	TGTGCCAGCAGTTTTCTCCGGGACAGTGAGTTCTTT
TRBV14	TRBD2	many	TRBJ2-5	CASSQVVAGTQYF	TGTGCCAGCAGCCAAGTTGTAGCGGGGACCCAGTACTTC
TRBV7-8	-	-	TRBJ2-7	CASSRFGNSYEQYF	TGTGCCAGCAGCCGGTTTGGGAACTCCTACGAGCAGTACTTC
TRBV11-2	-	-	TRBJ2-7	CASSLDLGLEQYF	TGTGCCAGCAGCTTAGATTTGGGGTTGGAGCAGTACTTC
TRBV28	-	few	TRBJ2-6	CASSAPSSSGANVLTF	TGTGCCAGCAGTGCTCCCAGTAGCTCTGGGGCCAACGTCCTGACTTTC
TRBV6-5	-	-	TRBJ2-3	CASRRDTTDTQYF	TGTGCCAGCAGAAGGGACACCACAGATACGCAGTATTTT
TRBV18	TRBD2	-	TRBJ2-1	CASSPGTSNEQFF	TGTGCCAGCTCACCCGGGACTAGCAATGAGCAGTTCTTC